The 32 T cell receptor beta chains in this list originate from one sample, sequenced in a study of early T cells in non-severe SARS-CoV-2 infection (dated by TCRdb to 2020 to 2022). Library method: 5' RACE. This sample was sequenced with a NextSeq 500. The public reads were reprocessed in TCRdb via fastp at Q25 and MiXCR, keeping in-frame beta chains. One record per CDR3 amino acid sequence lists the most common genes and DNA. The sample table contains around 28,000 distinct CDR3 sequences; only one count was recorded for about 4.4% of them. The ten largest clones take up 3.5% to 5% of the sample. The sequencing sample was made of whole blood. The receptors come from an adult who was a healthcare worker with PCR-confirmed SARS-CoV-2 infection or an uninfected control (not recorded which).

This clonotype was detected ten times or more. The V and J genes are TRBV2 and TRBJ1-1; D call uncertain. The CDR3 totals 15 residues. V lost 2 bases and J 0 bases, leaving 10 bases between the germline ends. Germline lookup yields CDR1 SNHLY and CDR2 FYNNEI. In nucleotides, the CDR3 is TGTGCCAGCAGTGAACGGGAGAATTTGAACACTGAAGCTTTCTTT. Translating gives CASSERENLNTEAFF.

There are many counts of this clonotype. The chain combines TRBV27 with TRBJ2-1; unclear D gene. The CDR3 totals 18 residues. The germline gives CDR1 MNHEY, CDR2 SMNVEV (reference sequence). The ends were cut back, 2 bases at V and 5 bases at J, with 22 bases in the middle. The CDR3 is CASSLLPGPAERDNEQFF. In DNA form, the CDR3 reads TGTGCCAGCAGTTTACTACCCGGGCCCGCGGAAAGGGACAATGAGCAGTTCTTC.

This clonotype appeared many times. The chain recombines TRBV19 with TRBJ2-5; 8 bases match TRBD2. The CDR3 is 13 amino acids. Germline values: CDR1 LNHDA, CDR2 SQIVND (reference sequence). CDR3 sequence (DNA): TGTGCGAGCGGGAGCAGCGAACAAGAGACCCAGTACTTC. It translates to CASGSSEQETQYF. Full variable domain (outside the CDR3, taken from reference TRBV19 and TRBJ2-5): DGGITQSPKYLFRKEGQNVTLSCEQNLNHDAMYWYRQDPGQGLRLIYYSQIVNDFQKGDIAEGYSVSREKKESFPLTVTSAQKNPTAFYLCASGSSEQETQYFGPGTRLLVL.

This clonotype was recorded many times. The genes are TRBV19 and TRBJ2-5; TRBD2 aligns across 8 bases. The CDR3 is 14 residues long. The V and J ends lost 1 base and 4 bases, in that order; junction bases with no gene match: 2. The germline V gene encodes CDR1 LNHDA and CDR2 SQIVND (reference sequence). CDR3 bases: TGTGCCAGTAGTATAGCGGGGGGGAGAGAGACCCAGTACTTC. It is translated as CASSIAGGRETQYF.

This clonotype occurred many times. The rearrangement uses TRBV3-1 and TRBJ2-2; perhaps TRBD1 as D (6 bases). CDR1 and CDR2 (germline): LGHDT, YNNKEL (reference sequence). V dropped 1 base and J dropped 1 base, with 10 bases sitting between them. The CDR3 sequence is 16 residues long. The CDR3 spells CASSQVRGMNTGELFF. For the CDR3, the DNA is TGTGCCAGCAGCCAAGTAAGGGGGATGAACACCGGGGAGCTGTTTTTT.

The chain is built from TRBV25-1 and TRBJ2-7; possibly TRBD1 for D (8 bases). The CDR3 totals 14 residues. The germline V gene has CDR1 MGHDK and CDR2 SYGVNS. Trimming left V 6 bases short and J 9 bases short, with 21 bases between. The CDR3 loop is CASSATGGDSGQYF. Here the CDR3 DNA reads TGTGCCAGCAGCGCAACAGGGGGGGACTCGGGGCAGTACTTC.

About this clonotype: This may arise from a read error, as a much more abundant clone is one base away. The CDR3 protein is CASTKPGQDRETQYF. In DNA form, the CDR3 reads TGTGCCAGCACCAAGCCGGGACAGGATCGAGAGACCCAGTACTTC. The rearrangement uses TRBV7-9 and TRBJ2-5; TRBD1 matches at 8 bases. Germline V gene data show CDR1 as SEHNR and CDR2 as FQNEAQ (reference sequence). CDR3 length: 15 residues. The ends lost 7 bases at V and 4 bases at J; junction bases unmatched: 11.

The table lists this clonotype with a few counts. CDR3 DNA sequence: TGCAGTGCTAGAGATCCTGAGCGATCCTACAATGAGCAGTTCTTC. This codes for CSARDPERSYNEQFF. V gene TRBV20-1 combines with J gene TRBJ2-1; D not resolved. The length of the CDR3 is 15 residues. Germline V CDR1 and CDR2: DFQATT, SNEGSKA (reference sequence). V lost 0 bases and J 1 base, leaving 10 bases between the germline ends.

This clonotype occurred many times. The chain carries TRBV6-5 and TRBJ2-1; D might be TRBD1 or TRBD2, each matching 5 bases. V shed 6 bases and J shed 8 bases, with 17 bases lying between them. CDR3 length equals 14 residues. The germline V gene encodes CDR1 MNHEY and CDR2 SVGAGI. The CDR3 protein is CASRPGGLGDEQFF. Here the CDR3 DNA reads TGTGCCAGCAGGCCTGGGGGTCTGGGGGATGAGCAGTTCTTC.

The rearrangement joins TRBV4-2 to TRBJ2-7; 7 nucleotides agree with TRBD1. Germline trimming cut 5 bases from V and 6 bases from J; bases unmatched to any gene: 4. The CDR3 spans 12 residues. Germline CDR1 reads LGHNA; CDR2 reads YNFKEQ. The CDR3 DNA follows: TGTGCCAGCAGCACTACAGGGGCCGAGCAGTACTTC. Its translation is CASSTTGAEQYF.

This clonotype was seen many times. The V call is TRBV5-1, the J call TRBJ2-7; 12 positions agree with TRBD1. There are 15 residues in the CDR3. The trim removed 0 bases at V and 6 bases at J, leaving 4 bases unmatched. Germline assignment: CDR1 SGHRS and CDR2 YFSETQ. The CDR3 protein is CASSLVGQGASEQYF. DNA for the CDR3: TGCGCCAGCAGCTTGGTGGGACAGGGGGCTTCCGAGCAGTACTTC.

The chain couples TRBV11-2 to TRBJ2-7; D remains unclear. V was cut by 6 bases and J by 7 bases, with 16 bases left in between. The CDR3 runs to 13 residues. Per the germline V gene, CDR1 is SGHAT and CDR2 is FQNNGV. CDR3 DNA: TGTGCCAGCAGTTATCATACTTACGAGGAGCAGTACTTC. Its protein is CASSYHTYEEQYF.

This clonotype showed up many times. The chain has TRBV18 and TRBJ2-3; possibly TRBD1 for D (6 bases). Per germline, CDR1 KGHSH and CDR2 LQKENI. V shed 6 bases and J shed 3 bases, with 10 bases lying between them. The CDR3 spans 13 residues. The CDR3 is CASSQGWTDTQYF. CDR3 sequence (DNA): TGTGCCAGCTCGCAGGGGTGGACAGATACGCAGTATTTT.

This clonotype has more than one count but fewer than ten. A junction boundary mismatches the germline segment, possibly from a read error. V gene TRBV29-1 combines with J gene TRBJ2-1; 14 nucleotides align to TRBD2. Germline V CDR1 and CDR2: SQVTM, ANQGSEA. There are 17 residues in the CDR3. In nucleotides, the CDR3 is TGCAGCGCAAAGACTAGCGGGAGGGGGAGCTCCCACAATGAGCAGTTCTTC. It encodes CSAKTSGRGSSHNEQFF.

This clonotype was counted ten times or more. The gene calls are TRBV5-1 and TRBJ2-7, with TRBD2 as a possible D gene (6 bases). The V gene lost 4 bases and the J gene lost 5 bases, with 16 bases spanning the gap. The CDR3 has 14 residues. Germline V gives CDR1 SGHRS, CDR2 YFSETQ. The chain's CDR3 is CASSPGARYDEQYF. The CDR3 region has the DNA TGCGCCAGCAGCCCGGGAGCGCGGTACGACGAGCAGTACTTC. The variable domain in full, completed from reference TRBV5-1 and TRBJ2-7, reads KAGVTQTPRYLIKTRGQQVTLSCSPISGHRSVSWYQQTPGQGLQFLFEYFSETQRNKGNFPGRFSGRQFSNSRSEMNVSTLELGDSALYLCASSPGARYDEQYFGPGTRLTVT.

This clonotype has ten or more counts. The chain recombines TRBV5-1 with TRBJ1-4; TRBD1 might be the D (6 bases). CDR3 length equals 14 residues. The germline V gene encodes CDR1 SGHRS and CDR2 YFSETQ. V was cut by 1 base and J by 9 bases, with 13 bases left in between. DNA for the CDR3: TGCGCCAGCAGCTTGACGGGGAGGGGGAAAAAACTGTTTTTT. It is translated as CASSLTGRGKKLFF.

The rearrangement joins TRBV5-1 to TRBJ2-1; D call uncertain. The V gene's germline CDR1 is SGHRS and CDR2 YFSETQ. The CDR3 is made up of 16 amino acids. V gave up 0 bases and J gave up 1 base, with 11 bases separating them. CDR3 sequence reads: CASSLVQLPSYNEQFF. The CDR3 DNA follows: TGCGCCAGCAGCTTGGTACAGCTCCCGTCCTACAATGAGCAGTTCTTC. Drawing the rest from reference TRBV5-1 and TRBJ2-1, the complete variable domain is KAGVTQTPRYLIKTRGQQVTLSCSPISGHRSVSWYQQTPGQGLQFLFEYFSETQRNKGNFPGRFSGRQFSNSRSEMNVSTLELGDSALYLCASSLVQLPSYNEQFFGPGTRLTVL.

CDR3 nucleotide sequence: TGCAGCGCTTACGGGACGGGAAAAGAGACCCAGTACTTC. Translation: CSAYGTGKETQYF. The gene calls are TRBV29-1 and TRBJ2-5; D possibly uses TRBD1 or TRBD2 (5 bases each). The germline V gene has CDR1 SQVTM and CDR2 ANQGSEA. V lost 7 bases and J lost 3, with 15 bases in between. CDR3 length: 13 residues.

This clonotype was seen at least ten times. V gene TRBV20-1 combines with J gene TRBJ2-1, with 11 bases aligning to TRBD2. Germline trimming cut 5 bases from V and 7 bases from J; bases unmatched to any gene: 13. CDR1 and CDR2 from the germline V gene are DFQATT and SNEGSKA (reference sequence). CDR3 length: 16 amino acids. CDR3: CSAGSGLAAHRNEQFF. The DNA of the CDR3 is TGCAGTGCTGGATCGGGACTAGCGGCCCACAGGAATGAGCAGTTCTTC.

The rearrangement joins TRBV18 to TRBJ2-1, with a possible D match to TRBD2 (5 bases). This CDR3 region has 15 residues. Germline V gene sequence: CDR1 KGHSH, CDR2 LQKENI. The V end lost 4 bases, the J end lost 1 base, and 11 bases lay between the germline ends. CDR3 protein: CASSLATGSYNEQFF. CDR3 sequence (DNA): TGTGCCAGCTCACTTGCCACGGGGTCCTACAATGAGCAGTTCTTC.

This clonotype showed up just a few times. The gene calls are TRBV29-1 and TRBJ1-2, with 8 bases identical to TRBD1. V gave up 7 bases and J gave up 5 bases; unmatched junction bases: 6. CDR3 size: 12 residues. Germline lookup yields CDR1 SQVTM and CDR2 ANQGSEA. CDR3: CSATGTGYGYTF. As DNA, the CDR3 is TGCAGCGCCACCGGGACAGGTTATGGCTACACCTTC.

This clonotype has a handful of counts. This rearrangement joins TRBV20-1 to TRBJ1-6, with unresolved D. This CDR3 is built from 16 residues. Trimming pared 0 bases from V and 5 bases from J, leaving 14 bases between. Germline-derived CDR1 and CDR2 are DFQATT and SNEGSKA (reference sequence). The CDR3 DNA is TGCAGTGCTAGAGATCGGGGAAGGACCGATAATTCACCCCTCCACTTT. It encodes CSARDRGRTDNSPLHF.

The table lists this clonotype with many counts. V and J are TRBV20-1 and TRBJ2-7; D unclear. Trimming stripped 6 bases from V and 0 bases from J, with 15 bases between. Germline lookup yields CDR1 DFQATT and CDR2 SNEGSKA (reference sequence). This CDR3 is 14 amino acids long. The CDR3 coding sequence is TGCAGTGCACAGAGCGTCGCGAGCTCCTACGAGCAGTACTTC. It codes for CSAQSVASSYEQYF.

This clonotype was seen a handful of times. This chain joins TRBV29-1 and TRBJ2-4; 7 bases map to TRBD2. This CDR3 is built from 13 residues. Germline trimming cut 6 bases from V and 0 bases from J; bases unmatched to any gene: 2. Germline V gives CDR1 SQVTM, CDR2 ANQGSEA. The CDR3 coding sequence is TGCAGCGTCAGCGGGGTAGCCAAAAACATTCAGTACTTC. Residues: CSVSGVAKNIQYF.

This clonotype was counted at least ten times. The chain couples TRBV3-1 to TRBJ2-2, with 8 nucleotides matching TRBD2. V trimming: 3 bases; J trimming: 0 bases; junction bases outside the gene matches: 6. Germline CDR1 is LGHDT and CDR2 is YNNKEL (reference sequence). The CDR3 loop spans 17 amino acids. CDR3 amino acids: CASSQVSGTANTGELFF. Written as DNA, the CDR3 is TGTGCCAGCAGCCAGGTTAGCGGGACCGCGAACACCGGGGAGCTGTTTTTT. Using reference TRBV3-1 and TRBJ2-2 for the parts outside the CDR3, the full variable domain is DTAVSQTPKYLVTQMGNDKSIKCEQNLGHDTMYWYKQDSKKFLKIMFSYNNKELIINETVPNRFSPKSPDKAHLNLHINSLELGDSAVYFCASSQVSGTANTGELFFGEGSRLTVL.

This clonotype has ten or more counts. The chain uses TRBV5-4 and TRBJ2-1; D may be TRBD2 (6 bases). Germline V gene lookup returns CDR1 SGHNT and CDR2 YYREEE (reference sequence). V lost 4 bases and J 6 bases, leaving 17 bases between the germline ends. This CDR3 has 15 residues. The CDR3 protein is CASSQRLGAVNEQFF. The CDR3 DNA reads TGTGCCAGCAGCCAAAGACTAGGGGCCGTCAATGAGCAGTTCTTC.

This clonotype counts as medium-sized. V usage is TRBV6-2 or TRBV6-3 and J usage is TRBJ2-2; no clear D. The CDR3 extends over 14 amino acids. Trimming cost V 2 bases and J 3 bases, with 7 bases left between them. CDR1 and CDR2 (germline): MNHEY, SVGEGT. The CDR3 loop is CASSYDSHTGELFF. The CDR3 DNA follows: TGTGCCAGCAGTTACGACTCGCACACCGGGGAGCTGTTTTTT.

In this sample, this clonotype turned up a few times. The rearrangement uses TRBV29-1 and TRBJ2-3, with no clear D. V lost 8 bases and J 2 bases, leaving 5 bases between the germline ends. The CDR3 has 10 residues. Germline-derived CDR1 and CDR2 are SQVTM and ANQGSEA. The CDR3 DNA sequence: TGCAGCTCCAACACAGATACGCAGTATTTT. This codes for CSSNTDTQYF.

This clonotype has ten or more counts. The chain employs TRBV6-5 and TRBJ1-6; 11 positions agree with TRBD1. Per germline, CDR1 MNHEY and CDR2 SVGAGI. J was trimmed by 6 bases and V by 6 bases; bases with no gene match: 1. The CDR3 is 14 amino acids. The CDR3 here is CASRGTGGNSPLHF. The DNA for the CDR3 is TGTGCCAGCAGAGGGACAGGGGGTAATTCACCCCTCCACTTT.

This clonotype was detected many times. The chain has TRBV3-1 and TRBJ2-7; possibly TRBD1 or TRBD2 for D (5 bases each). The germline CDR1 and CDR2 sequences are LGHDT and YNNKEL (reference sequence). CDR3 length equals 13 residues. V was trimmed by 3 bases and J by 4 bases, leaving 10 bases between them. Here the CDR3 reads CASSQGVGYEQYF. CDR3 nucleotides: TGTGCCAGCAGCCAGGGGGTAGGATACGAGCAGTACTTC.

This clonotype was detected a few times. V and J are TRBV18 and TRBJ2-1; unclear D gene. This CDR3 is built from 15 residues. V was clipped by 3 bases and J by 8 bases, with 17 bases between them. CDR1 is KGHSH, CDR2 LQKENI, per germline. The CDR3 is CASSPPYRAQDEQFF. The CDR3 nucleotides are TGTGCCAGCTCACCCCCCTACCGCGCGCAGGATGAGCAGTTCTTC.

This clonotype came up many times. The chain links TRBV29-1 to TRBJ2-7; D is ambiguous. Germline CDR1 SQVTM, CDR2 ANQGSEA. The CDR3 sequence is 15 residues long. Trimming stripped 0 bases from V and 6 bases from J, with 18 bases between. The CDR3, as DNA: TGCAGCGTTGAAGATCCCCTGAGGCCTCGGGCCGAGCAGTACTTC. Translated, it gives CSVEDPLRPRAEQYF.